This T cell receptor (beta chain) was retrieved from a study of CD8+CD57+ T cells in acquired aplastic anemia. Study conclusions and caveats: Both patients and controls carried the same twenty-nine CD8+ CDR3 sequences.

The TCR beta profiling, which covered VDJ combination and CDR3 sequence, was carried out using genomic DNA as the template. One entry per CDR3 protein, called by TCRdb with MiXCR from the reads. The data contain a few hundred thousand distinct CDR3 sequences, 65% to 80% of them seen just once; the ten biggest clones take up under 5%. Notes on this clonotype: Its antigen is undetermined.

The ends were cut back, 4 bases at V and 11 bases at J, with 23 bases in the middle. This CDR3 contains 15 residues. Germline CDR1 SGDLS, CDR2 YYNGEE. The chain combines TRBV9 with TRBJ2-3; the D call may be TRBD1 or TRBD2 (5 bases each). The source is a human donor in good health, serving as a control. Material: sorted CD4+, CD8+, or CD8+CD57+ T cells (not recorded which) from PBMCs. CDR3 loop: CASSFARQGAYEQYF. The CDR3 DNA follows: TGTGCCAGCAGCTTTGCACGCCAGGGAGCCTACGAGCAGTATTTT.